The source of this T cell receptor (beta chain) is a study of T cells in Graves' hyperthyroidism and ophthalmopathy. Study background: Peripheral blood was collected at initial diagnosis, before any treatment. Study-level results: Blood held most thyroid clonotypes expanded above 0.001 frequency.

Graves' hyperthyroidism was deemed stable given no ophthalmopathy progression within 18 months. Exclusion criteria comprised uncontrolled infection, other autoimmune disease, pregnancy or lactation. This clonotype was seen at least ten times. No antigen is known for it. The TCR beta CDR3 regions underwent amplification using RNA transcripts as the source. A first-round RT-PCR of the TCR CDR3 used the HTBI primer set. MiXCR, run by TCRdb on the multiplex PCR reads, gives a single entry per CDR3 protein. The data contain fewer than 600,000 distinct CDR3 sequences, around 15% of them singletons. The CDR3 covers 15 residues. With V trimmed by 3 bases and J by 2 bases, 7 bases remained unmatched. Looked up from germline, CDR1 is GTSNPN and CDR2 is SVGIG (reference sequence).

The clonotype was recovered from a woman in her thirties or forties with Graves' hyperthyroidism. This rearrangement joins TRBV30 to TRBJ2-1; 7 bases agree with TRBD2. Material for sequencing was blood. The CDR3 loop reads CAWSRRLAAYNEQFF. The CDR3 DNA reads as TGTGCCTGGAGCCGTCGGCTAGCGGCCTACAATGAGCAGTTCTTC.